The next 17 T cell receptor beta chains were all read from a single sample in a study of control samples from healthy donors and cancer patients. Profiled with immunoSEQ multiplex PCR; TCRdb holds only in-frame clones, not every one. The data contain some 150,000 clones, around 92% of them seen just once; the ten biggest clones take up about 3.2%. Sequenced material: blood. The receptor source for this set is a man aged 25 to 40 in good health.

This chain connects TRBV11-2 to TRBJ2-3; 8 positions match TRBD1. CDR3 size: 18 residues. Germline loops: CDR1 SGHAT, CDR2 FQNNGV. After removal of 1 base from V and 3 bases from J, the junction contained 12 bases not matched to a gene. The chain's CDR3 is CASSLVWSGQGRTDTQYF. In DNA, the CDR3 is TGTGCCAGCAGCTTAGTTTGGAGCGGACAGGGACGGACAGATACGCAGTATTTT.

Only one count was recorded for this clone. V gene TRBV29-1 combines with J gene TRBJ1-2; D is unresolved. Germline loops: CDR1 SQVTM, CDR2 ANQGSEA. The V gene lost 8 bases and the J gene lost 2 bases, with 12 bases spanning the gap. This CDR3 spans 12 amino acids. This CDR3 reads CSPEAVNYGYTF. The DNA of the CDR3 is TGCAGCCCCGAGGCCGTAAACTATGGCTACACCTTC.

CDR3 amino acids: CASSALAGDRYEQYF. CDR3 nucleotides: TGTGCCAGCAGCGCATTAGCGGGGGACCGTTACGAGCAGTACTTC. The chain is built from TRBV7-3 and TRBJ2-7; TRBD2 aligns across 9 bases. The CDR3 runs to 15 residues. Germline values: CDR1 SGHTA, CDR2 FQGTGA. Trimming cost V 5 bases and J 4 bases; bases outside gene matches: 9.

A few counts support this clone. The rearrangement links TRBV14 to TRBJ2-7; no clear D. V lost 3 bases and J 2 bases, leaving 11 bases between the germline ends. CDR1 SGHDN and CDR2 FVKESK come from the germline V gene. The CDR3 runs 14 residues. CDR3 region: CASSQSRNPYEQYF. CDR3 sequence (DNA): TGTGCCAGCAGCCAGTCCAGGAACCCCTACGAGCAGTACTTC.

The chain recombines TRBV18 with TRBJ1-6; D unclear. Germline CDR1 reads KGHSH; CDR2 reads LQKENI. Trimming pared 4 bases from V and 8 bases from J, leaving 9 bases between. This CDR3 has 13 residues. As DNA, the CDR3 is TGTGCCAGCTCACAAGACAACTATTCACCCCTCCACTTT. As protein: CASSQDNYSPLHF.

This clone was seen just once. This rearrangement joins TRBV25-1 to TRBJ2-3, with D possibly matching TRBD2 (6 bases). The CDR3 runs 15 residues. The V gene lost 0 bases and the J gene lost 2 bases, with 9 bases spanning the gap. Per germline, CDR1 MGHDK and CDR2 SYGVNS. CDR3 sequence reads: CASSEYGGATDTQYF. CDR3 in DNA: TGTGCCAGCAGTGAATATGGCGGGGCCACAGATACGCAGTATTTT. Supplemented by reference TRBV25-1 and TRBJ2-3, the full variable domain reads EADIYQTPRYLVIGTGKKITLECSQTMGHDKMYWYQQDPGMELHLIHYSYGVNSTEKGDLSSESTVSRIRTEHFPLTLESARPSHTSQYLCASSEYGGATDTQYFGPGTRLTVL.

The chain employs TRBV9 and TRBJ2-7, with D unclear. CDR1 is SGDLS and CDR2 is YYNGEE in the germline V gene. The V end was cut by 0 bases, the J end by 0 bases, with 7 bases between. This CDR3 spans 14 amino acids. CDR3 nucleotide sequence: TGTGCCAGCAGCGTAGACGTGGACTCCTACGAGCAGTACTTC. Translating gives CASSVDVDSYEQYF. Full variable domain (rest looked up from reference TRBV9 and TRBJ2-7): DSGVTQTPKHLITATGQRVTLRCSPRSGDLSVYWYQQSLDQGLQFLIQYYNGEERAKGNILERFSAQQFPDLHSELNLSSLELGDSALYFCASSVDVDSYEQYFGPGTRLTVT.

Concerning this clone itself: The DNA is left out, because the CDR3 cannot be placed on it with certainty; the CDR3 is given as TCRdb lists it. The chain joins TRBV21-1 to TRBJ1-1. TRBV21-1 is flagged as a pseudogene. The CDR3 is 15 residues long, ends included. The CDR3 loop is CASSWWGEGNTEAFF.

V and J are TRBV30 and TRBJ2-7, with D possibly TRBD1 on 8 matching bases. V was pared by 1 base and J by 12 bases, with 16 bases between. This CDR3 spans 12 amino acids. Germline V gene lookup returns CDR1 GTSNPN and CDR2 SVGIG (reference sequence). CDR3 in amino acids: CAWSAITGGAYF. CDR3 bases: TGTGCCTGGAGTGCTATCACAGGGGGGGCGTACTTC.

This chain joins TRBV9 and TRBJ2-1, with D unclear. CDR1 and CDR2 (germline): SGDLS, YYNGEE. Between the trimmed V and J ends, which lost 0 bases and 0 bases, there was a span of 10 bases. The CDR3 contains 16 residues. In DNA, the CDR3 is TGTGCCAGCAGCGTAGATGGGCGCGGCTCCTACAATGAGCAGTTCTTC. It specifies CASSVDGRGSYNEQFF.

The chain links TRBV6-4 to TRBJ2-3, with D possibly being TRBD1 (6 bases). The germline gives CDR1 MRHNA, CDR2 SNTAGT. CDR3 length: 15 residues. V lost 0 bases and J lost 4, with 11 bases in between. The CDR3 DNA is TGTGCCAGCAGTGACTCGATGGGGGCGGCAGATACGCAGTATTTT. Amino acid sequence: CASSDSMGAADTQYF.

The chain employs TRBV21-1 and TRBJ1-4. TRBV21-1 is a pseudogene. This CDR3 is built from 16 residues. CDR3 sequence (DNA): TGTGCCAGCAGCAAGCCCCTGGGGGTACGGGGTGAAAAACTGTTTTTT. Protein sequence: CASSKPLGVRGEKLFF.

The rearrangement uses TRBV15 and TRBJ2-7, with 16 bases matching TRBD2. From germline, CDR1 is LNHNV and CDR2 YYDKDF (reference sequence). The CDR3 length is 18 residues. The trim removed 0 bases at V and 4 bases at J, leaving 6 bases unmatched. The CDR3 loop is CATSREGTSGGAEYEQYF. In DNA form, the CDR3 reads TGTGCCACCAGCAGAGAGGGGACTAGCGGGGGGGCCGAATACGAGCAGTACTTC.

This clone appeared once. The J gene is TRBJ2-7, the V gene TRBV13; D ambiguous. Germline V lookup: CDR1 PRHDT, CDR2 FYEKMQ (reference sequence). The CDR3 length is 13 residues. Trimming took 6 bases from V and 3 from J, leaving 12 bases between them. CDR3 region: CASSFGANYEQYF. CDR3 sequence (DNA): TGTGCCAGCAGTTTCGGTGCTAACTACGAGCAGTACTTC.

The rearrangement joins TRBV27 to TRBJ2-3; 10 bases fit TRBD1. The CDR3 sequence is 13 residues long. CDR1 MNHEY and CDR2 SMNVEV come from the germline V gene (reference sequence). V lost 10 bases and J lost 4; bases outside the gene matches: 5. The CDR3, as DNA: TGTGCCAACCGGGACAGGGGCCCAGATACGCAGTATTTT. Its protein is CANRDRGPDTQYF.

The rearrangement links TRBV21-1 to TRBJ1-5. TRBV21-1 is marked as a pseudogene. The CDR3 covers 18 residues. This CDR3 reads CASSIIQKQTPSNQPQHF. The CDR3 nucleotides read TGTGCCAGCAGCATAATTCAGAAGCAGACGCCGAGCAATCAGCCCCAGCATTTT.

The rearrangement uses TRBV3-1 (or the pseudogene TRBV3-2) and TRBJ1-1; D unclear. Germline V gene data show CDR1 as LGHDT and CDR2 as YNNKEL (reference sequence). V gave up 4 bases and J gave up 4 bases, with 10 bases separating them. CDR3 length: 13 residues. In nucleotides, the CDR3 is TGTGCCAGCAGCCCTCTGTGGGGCACTGAAGCTTTCTTT. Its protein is CASSPLWGTEAFF.